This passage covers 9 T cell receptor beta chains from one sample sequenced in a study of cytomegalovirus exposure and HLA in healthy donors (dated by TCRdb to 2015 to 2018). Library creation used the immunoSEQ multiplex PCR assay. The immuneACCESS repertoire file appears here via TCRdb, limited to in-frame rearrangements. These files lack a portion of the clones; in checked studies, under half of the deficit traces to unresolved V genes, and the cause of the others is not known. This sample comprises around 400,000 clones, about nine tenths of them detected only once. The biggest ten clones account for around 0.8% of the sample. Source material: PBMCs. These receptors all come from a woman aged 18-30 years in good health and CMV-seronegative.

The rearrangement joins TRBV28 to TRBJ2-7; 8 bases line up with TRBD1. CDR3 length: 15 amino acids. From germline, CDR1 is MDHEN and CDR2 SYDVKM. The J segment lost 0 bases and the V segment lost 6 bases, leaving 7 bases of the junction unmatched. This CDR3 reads CASSIPGQGSYEQYF. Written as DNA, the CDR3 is TGTGCCAGCAGCATCCCCGGACAGGGCTCCTACGAGCAGTACTTC.

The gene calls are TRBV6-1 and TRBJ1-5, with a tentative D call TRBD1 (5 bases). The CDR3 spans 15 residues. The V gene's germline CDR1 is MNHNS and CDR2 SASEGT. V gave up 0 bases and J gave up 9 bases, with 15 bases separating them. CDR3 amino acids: CASSEAGDSPGPQHF. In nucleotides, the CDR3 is TGTGCCAGCAGTGAAGCCGGAGACAGCCCAGGGCCCCAGCATTTT.

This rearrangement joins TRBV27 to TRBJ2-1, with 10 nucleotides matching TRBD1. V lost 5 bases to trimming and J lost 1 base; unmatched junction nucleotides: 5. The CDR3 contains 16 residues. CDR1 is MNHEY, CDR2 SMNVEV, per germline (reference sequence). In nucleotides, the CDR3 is TGTGCCAGCAGTGTGACAGGGGGCAGATCCTACAATGAGCAGTTCTTC. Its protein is CASSVTGGRSYNEQFF.

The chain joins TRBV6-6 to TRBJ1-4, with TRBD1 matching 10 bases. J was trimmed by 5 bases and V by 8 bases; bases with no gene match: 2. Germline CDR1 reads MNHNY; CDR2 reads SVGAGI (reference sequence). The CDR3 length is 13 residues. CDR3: CASGDRGNEKLFF. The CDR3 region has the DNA TGTGCCAGCGGGGACAGGGGAAATGAAAAACTGTTTTTT.

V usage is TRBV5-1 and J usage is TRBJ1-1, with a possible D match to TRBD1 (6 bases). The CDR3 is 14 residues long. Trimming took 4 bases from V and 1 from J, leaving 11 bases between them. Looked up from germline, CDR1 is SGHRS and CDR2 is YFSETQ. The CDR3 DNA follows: TGCGCCAGCAGCCTACCGGGACAGAACACTGAAGCTTTCTTT. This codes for CASSLPGQNTEAFF.

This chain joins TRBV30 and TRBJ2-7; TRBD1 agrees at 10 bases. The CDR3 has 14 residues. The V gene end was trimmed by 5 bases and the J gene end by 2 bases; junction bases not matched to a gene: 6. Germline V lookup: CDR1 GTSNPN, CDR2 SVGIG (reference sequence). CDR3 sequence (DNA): TGTGCCTGGGTGAGGACAGGGGGTACCTACGAGCAGTACTTC. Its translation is CAWVRTGGTYEQYF.

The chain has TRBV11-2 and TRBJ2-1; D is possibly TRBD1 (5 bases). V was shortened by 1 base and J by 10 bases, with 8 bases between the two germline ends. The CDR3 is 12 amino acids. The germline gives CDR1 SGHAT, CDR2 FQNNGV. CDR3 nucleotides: TGTGCCAGCAGCTTAGGCCCAGGGGAGCAGTTCTTC. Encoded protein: CASSLGPGEQFF.

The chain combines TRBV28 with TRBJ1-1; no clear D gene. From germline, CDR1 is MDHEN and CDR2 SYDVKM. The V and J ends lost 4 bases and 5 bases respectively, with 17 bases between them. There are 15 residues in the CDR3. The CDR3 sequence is CASSSVGEGRTEAFF. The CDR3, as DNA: TGTGCCAGCAGTTCCGTCGGTGAGGGAAGGACTGAAGCTTTCTTT.

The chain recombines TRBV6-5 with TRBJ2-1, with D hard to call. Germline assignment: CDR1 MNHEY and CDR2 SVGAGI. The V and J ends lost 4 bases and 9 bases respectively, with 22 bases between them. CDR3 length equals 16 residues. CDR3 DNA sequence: TGTGCCAGCAGTTTCCTACCCCGGGTAGGTGCCAGTGAGCAGTTCTTC. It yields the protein CASSFLPRVGASEQFF.